A single sample gave rise to the 15 T cell receptor beta chains below, sequenced in a study of graft-versus-host responses after intestinal transplantation. Clones were read by immunoSEQ multiplex PCR, and TCRdb kept only the in-frame ones, dropping some. The sample records tens of thousands of clones, 75% to 95% being singletons. These TCRs' antigens remain unknown. The input for sequencing was unstimulated CD8+ T cells sorted from spleen or lymph node cells, taken before intestinal transplant. The receptors here all came from a human donor who received an intestinal transplant.

CDR3 sequence reads: CASSEWLGVNEQFF. CDR3 DNA: TGTGCCAGCAGTGAATGGTTAGGGGTCAATGAGCAGTTCTTC. The V call is TRBV25-1, the J call TRBJ2-1; D possibly corresponds to TRBD1 (5 bases). From germline, CDR1 is MGHDK and CDR2 SYGVNS. The CDR3 extends over 14 amino acids. Trimming took 1 base from V and 6 from J, leaving 10 bases between them.

The genes are TRBV27 and TRBJ2-3; no clear D. This CDR3 is built from 15 residues. V lost 8 bases to trimming and J lost 3 bases, with 18 bases between them. Germline CDR1 reads MNHEY; CDR2 reads SMNVEV (reference sequence). The CDR3 DNA reads as TGTGCCAGCTCTCCCGACTCCCTCATTACAGATACGCAGTATTTT. It codes for CASSPDSLITDTQYF.

V gene TRBV5-1 combines with J gene TRBJ2-7, with D perhaps matching TRBD1 (6 bases). The germline V gene has CDR1 SGHRS and CDR2 YFSETQ. This CDR3 has 14 residues. V was clipped by 0 bases and J by 3 bases, with 10 bases between them. The CDR3 coding sequence is TGCGCCAGCAGCTTGGAGGGGGACAACTACGAGCAGTACTTC. Its translation is CASSLEGDNYEQYF.

The rearrangement joins TRBV6-1 to TRBJ2-7; 12 positions match TRBD2. V lost 2 bases and J lost 7; bases outside the gene matches: 6. Germline CDR1 and CDR2: MNHNS and SASEGT. The CDR3 loop spans 15 amino acids. The CDR3 region has the DNA TGTGCCAGCAGTGAATGGCGGACTAGCGGGAAAGAGCAGTACTTC. Protein: CASSEWRTSGKEQYF.

This chain uses TRBV6-1 with TRBJ2-1, with D possibly being TRBD2 (5 bases). Germline-derived CDR1 and CDR2 are MNHNS and SASEGT. V was pared by 7 bases and J by 2 bases, with 15 bases between. CDR3 size: 15 residues. DNA for the CDR3: TGTGCCAGCACTACTCGGCAGGAGGCCTACAATGAGCAGTTCTTC. Protein product: CASTTRQEAYNEQFF.

This chain connects TRBV6-4 to TRBJ1-5, with D tentatively TRBD1 (5 bases). The germline CDR1 and CDR2 sequences are MRHNA and SNTAGT. The germline V and J ends were trimmed by 9 bases and 4 bases, with 13 bases remaining between them. The CDR3 runs 13 residues. This chain's CDR3 is CARRCDRNQPQHF. In nucleotides, the CDR3 is TGTGCCAGGCGATGTGACAGAAATCAGCCCCAGCATTTT.

In this sample, this clone turned up once. The chain couples TRBV27 to TRBJ2-1; maybe TRBD2 (5 bases). Germline CDR1 MNHEY, CDR2 SMNVEV (reference sequence). The CDR3 is made up of 16 amino acids. V lost 3 bases and J 4 bases, leaving 16 bases between the germline ends. The CDR3 is CASSFSPAAVYNEQFF. The DNA of the CDR3 is TGTGCCAGCAGTTTTTCGCCAGCGGCCGTGTACAATGAGCAGTTCTTC.

The rearrangement links TRBV5-1 to TRBJ2-1; 8 bases align to TRBD2. V shed 4 bases, J shed 4 bases, and the junction held 4 bases outside the gene matches. The CDR3 loop spans 14 amino acids. Germline CDR1 is SGHRS and CDR2 is YFSETQ. The CDR3 DNA reads TGCGCCAGCAGCGCTAGCGGGCCGTACAATGAGCAGTTCTTC. Protein: CASSASGPYNEQFF.

The V call is TRBV6-5, the J call TRBJ1-1, with D possibly being TRBD1 (5 bases). V was pared by 8 bases and J by 1 base, with 14 bases between. Germline-derived CDR1 and CDR2 are MNHEY and SVGAGI. The CDR3 contains 14 residues. CDR3 DNA sequence: TGTGCCAGCGGCTTCGGGCAGGGGAACACTGAAGCTTTCTTT. Its translation: CASGFGQGNTEAFF.

This sequence joins TRBV27 and TRBJ2-1, with 9 bases lining up with TRBD2. After removal of 4 bases from V and 7 bases from J, the junction contained 8 bases not matched to a gene. CDR3 length: 15 amino acids. Germline V lookup: CDR1 MNHEY, CDR2 SMNVEV (reference sequence). CDR3 nucleotides: TGTGCCAGCAGTTCACCTAGCGGGGATCAAAATGAGCAGTTCTTC. It codes for CASSSPSGDQNEQFF.

The chain couples TRBV4-1 to TRBJ1-2; 9 positions match TRBD1. The CDR3 spans 17 residues. V shed 1 base and J 1 base; nucleotides not matched to a gene: 7. Germline CDR1 is MGHRA and CDR2 is YSYEKL. Here the CDR3 DNA reads TGCGCCAGCAGCCAAGGGGCGGGACAGGGTAGTAACTATGGCTACACCTTC. It specifies CASSQGAGQGSNYGYTF.

This rearrangement joins TRBV6-5 to TRBJ2-7; a possible D gene is TRBD1 (6 bases). The germline gives CDR1 MNHEY, CDR2 SVGAGI. V was cut by 2 bases and J by 4 bases, with 9 bases left in between. The CDR3 runs 13 residues. The CDR3: CASSYGGPYEQYF. The CDR3 nucleotides are TGTGCCAGCAGTTACGGGGGCCCTTACGAGCAGTACTTC.

The V call is TRBV4-1, the J call TRBJ1-1; 8 bases are shared with TRBD1. This CDR3 is 14 amino acids long. CDR1 is MGHRA, CDR2 YSYEKL, per germline. The ends lost 3 bases at V and 5 bases at J; junction bases unmatched: 5. This CDR3 is CASSHPTGGTEAFF. CDR3 coding DNA: TGCGCCAGCAGCCATCCAACAGGGGGTACTGAAGCTTTCTTT.

The chain links TRBV27 to TRBJ1-5; D unresolved. The CDR3 has 14 residues. V was clipped by 3 bases and J by 6 bases, with 12 bases between them. The V gene's germline CDR1 is MNHEY and CDR2 SMNVEV (reference sequence). The CDR3 is CASSFEREGQPQHF. CDR3 nucleotide sequence: TGTGCCAGCAGTTTTGAGAGGGAGGGTCAGCCCCAGCATTTT.

The genes are TRBV19 and TRBJ1-2; tentatively, D is TRBD1 (5 bases). Germline V gene sequence: CDR1 LNHDA, CDR2 SQIVND (reference sequence). V was pared by 6 bases and J by 0 bases, with 14 bases between. The length of the CDR3 is 15 residues. The CDR3 DNA reads as TGTGCCAGTAGCCAGGGTGATAGAGCTAACTATGGCTACACCTTC. Amino acid sequence: CASSQGDRANYGYTF.